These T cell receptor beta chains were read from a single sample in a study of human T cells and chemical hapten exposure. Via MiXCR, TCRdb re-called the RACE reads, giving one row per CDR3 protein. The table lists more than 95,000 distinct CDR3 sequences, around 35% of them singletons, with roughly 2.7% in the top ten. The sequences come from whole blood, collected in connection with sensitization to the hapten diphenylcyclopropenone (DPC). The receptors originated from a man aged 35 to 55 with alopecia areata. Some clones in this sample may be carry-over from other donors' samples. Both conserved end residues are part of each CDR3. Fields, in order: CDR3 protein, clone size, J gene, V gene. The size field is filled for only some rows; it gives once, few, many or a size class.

CDR3: CSVIGVVGTGELFF
size: .
J: TRBJ2-2
V: TRBV29-1

CDR3: CASTTWLAGGASEQYF
size: .
J: TRBJ2-7
V: TRBV6-2/TRBV6-3

CDR3: CASSYEGANTEAFF
size: few
J: TRBJ1-1
V: TRBV6-5

CDR3: CASSLFGTSSIEQYF
size: .
J: TRBJ2-7
V: TRBV27

CDR3: CASRSGTASMNTEAFF
size: .
J: TRBJ1-1
V: TRBV6-5

CDR3: CASGADLREQYF
size: few
J: TRBJ2-7
V: TRBV7-6

CDR3: CATSDPQGSDEQYF
size: .
J: TRBJ2-7
V: TRBV24-1

CDR3: CASSQPRTARYTQYF
size: few
J: TRBJ2-3
V: TRBV23-1

CDR3: CASSYRINTGELFF
size: .
J: TRBJ2-2
V: TRBV6-5

CDR3: CASSLGSGYEETQYF
size: few
J: TRBJ2-5
V: TRBV7-2

CDR3: CASSRTGAVTGELFF
size: .
J: TRBJ2-2
V: TRBV7-2

CDR3: CASRPDRGNNQPQHF
size: few
J: TRBJ1-5
V: TRBV27

CDR3: CASSPLGFSSGNTIYF
size: .
J: TRBJ1-3
V: TRBV28

CDR3: CASSSHRGTDTQYF
size: .
J: TRBJ2-3
V: TRBV11-1

CDR3: CASSSRTGTGLGIQYF
size: few
J: TRBJ2-4
V: TRBV27

CDR3: CASSSKTGTRGADTQYF
size: few
J: TRBJ2-3
V: TRBV7-2

CDR3: CASSSGTSGKADTQYF
size: few
J: TRBJ2-3
V: TRBV7-6

CDR3: CASTLLSPSRRGVTDTQYF
size: .
J: TRBJ2-3
V: TRBV3-2

CDR3: CASSRDGTAHNSPLHF
size: .
J: TRBJ1-6
V: TRBV9

CDR3: CASSGTGGGANVLTF
size: .
J: TRBJ2-6
V: TRBV4-2

CDR3: CASSLRRSGNTIYF
size: few
J: TRBJ1-3
V: TRBV12-3/TRBV12-4

CDR3: CASSRFRTGELFF
size: .
J: TRBJ2-2
V: TRBV9

CDR3: CASSPDRGGYQPQHF
size: .
J: TRBJ1-5
V: TRBV12-3/TRBV12-4

CDR3: CASNNGGRDTQYF
size: .
J: TRBJ2-3
V: TRBV7-3

CDR3: CSVVSTQETQYF
size: .
J: TRBJ2-5
V: TRBV29-1

CDR3: CASSPAGLAENIQYF
size: few
J: TRBJ2-4
V: TRBV7-6

CDR3: CASSQHRGVSSGANVLTF
size: .
J: TRBJ2-6
V: TRBV27

CDR3: CSVALGGDVNQPQHF
size: .
J: TRBJ1-5
V: TRBV29-1

CDR3: CASSLSGPTEAFF
size: few
J: TRBJ1-1
V: TRBV12-3/TRBV12-4

CDR3: CASATGASNQPQHF
size: few
J: TRBJ1-5
V: TRBV6-2/TRBV6-3

CDR3: CASSRDRRLSGANVLTF
size: few
J: TRBJ2-6
V: TRBV5-1

CDR3: CSARDYLAGISTGELFF
size: few
J: TRBJ2-2
V: TRBV20-1

CDR3: CASTKGLGPNEQFF
size: few
J: TRBJ2-1
V: TRBV7-2

CDR3: CASSSPASNTGELFF
size: .
J: TRBJ2-2
V: TRBV28

CDR3: CSVVGAAAYNEQFF
size: few
J: TRBJ2-1
V: TRBV29-1

CDR3: CASSFLFGGGRRDTQYF
size: .
J: TRBJ2-3
V: TRBV11-2

CDR3: CASSQAGGLAFDEQFF
size: .
J: TRBJ2-1
V: TRBV4-3

CDR3: CSGDSAIKETDTQYF
size: .
J: TRBJ2-3
V: TRBV20-1

CDR3: CASSPTWTGLDYEQYF
size: .
J: TRBJ2-7
V: TRBV12-3/TRBV12-4

CDR3: CAISDSTGGQDEQFF
size: few
J: TRBJ2-1
V: TRBV10-3

CDR3: CATSDFAGTEQFF
size: few
J: TRBJ2-1
V: TRBV24-1

CDR3: CASSKGSEQETQYF
size: .
J: TRBJ2-5
V: TRBV7-9

CDR3: CASTELAGLDTQYF
size: few
J: TRBJ2-3
V: TRBV7-2

CDR3: CSATGHSTDTQYF
size: .
J: TRBJ2-3
V: TRBV20-1

CDR3: CSVLLAGYNEQFF
size: few
J: TRBJ2-1
V: TRBV29-1

CDR3: CASSLDQGPGANVLTF
size: few
J: TRBJ2-6
V: TRBV7-9

CDR3: CASSYSQTGNQPQHF
size: .
J: TRBJ1-5
V: TRBV6-5